This T cell receptor (beta chain) was obtained from a study of CD8 T cells in ankylosing spondylitis. This CDR3 region has 16 residues. V dropped 5 bases and J dropped 10; count of bases not matched to a gene: 11. Germline V gives CDR1 LGHNA, CDR2 YSLEER. TCRdb processed the 5' RACE reads anew with MiXCR; each CDR3 protein has one entry. The sample lists 150,000 to 200,000 distinct CDR3 sequences; over 10% were seen once. Whole-study findings and limits: Some of these motif variants have turned up before, in reports on reactive arthritis synovial fluid and blood.

A word on this clonotype: Its antigen is not known. This may come from a read error, since a much larger clone is one base off.

The source is a female donor with ankylosing spondylitis or in good health (not recorded which). The specimen sequenced was blood, either unsorted or a sorted T cell fraction (not recorded which). The chain joins TRBV4-3 to TRBJ2-2, with TRBD2 matching 12 bases. CDR3 sequence: CASSYGLAGIKEELFF. The CDR3 DNA reads as TGCGCCAGCAGCTACGGACTAGCGGGAATCAAGGAGGAGCTGTTTTTT.